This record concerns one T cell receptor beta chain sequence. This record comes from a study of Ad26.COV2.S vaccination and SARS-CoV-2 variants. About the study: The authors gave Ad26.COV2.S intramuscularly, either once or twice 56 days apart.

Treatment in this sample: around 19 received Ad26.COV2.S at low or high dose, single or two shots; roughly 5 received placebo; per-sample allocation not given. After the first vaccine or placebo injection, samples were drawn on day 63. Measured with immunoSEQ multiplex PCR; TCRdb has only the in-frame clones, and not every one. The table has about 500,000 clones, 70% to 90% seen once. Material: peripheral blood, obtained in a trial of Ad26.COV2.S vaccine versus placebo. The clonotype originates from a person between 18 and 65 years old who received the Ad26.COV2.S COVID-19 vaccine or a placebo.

The CDR3, as DNA: TGTGCCAGCAGACAGGGGGCCTTAGCCAAAAACATTCAGTACTTC. It translates to CASRQGALAKNIQYF. The chain carries TRBV6-5 and TRBJ2-4, with 9 positions matching TRBD1. Germline V gives CDR1 MNHEY, CDR2 SVGAGI. With 6 bases clipped from V and 0 bases from J, the junction kept 3 bases outside the gene matches. This CDR3 has 15 residues.